These 25 T cell receptor beta chains were sequenced from one sample in a study of blood T cell repertoires in COVID-19. Assay used: immunoSEQ multiplex PCR; TCRdb lists only in-frame clones, some missing. This table holds around 310,000 clones, more than 75% found once. The sample taken for sequencing was peripheral blood. The receptors derive from a woman aged 45-65 years with active or convalescent COVID-19.

The CDR3 region is CASSLGANYGYTF. CDR3 DNA: TGTGCCAGCAGCCTTGGAGCTAACTATGGCTACACCTTC. V is TRBV5-6 and J is TRBJ1-2; D remains ambiguous. Trimming removed 4 bases from V and 0 bases from J, with 7 bases in between. CDR1 and CDR2 from the germline V gene are SGHDT and YYEEEE. The CDR3 is 13 residues long.

This clone was observed a single time. The chain couples TRBV5-4 to TRBJ1-4; the match to TRBD1 covers 7 bases. CDR1 is SGHNT, CDR2 YYREEE, per germline (reference sequence). CDR3 size: 14 residues. The trim removed 4 bases at V and 5 bases at J, leaving 5 bases unmatched. CDR3 region: CASSAGTANEKLFF. The CDR3, as DNA: TGTGCCAGCAGCGCCGGGACAGCCAATGAAAAACTGTTTTTT.

The genes are TRBV11-1 and TRBJ2-7, with a possible D match to TRBD1 (6 bases). CDR3 length: 14 residues. The V gene lost 3 bases and the J gene lost 4 bases, with 13 bases spanning the gap. Germline V gene sequence: CDR1 SGHAT, CDR2 FQDESV (reference sequence). CDR3 in amino acids: CASSFIAGVYEQYF. CDR3 DNA: TGTGCCAGCAGCTTTATCGCAGGGGTATACGAGCAGTACTTC. Supplemented by reference TRBV11-1 and TRBJ2-7, the full variable domain reads EAEVAQSPRYKITEKSQAVAFWCDPISGHATLYWYRQILGQGPELLVQFQDESVVDDSQLPKDRFSAERLKGVDSTLKIQPAELGDSAMYLCASSFIAGVYEQYFGPGTRLTVT.

This rearrangement joins TRBV11-2 to TRBJ2-1, with 13 bases identical to TRBD2. The germline CDR1 and CDR2 sequences are SGHAT and FQNNGV. The CDR3 runs 18 residues. The V segment lost 0 bases and the J segment 10 bases; nucleotides outside the gene matches: 12. The CDR3 DNA reads TGTGCCAGCAGCTTAGACCCTTCCGGGACTAGCGGGATTAGGGAGCAGTTCTTC. Its protein is CASSLDPSGTSGIREQFF.

In this sample, this clone turned up once. This chain uses TRBV7-9 with TRBJ2-2; 7 bases are shared with TRBD1. V dropped 4 bases and J dropped 9; count of bases not matched to a gene: 8. The CDR3 loop spans 14 amino acids. Germline CDR1 and CDR2: SEHNR and FQNEAQ (reference sequence). The CDR3 sequence is CASSSDRTSRELFF. CDR3 sequence (DNA): TGTGCCAGCAGCTCGGACAGGACGAGCCGGGAGCTGTTTTTT.

This chain joins TRBV24-1 and TRBJ2-2; 7 bases agree with TRBD1. CDR1 is KGHDR and CDR2 is SFDVKD in the germline V gene. The ends lost 2 bases at V and 3 bases at J; junction bases unmatched: 2. The CDR3 totals 15 residues. This chain's CDR3 is CATSDWDSYTGELFF. The CDR3 bases are TGTGCCACCAGTGATTGGGACAGCTACACCGGGGAGCTGTTTTTT.

The chain links TRBV28 to TRBJ2-7; D possibly corresponds to TRBD2 (6 bases). Germline CDR1 reads MDHEN; CDR2 reads SYDVKM. The CDR3 extends over 15 amino acids. The V and J ends lost 5 bases and 3 bases respectively, with 17 bases between them. The CDR3 sequence: CASSTGTERYYEQYF. The CDR3 nucleotides are TGTGCCAGCAGTACCGGGACTGAAAGATACTACGAGCAGTACTTC.

This clone was seen more than once but under ten times. The V gene is TRBV11-2, the J gene TRBJ2-5, with 9 bases identical to TRBD2. The CDR3 runs to 16 residues. V shed 3 bases and J 0 bases; nucleotides not matched to a gene: 5. Germline V gene data show CDR1 as SGHAT and CDR2 as FQNNGV. Written as DNA, the CDR3 is TGTGCCAGCAGCTTGAGCGGGGGGCGGTACCAAGAGACCCAGTACTTC. Its protein is CASSLSGGRYQETQYF.

As for this clone: At one end, the junction sequence differs from germline, possibly due to a read error. V usage is TRBV7-7 and J usage is TRBJ2-5; a possible D gene is TRBD2 (6 bases). The CDR3 is 16 amino acids. From germline, CDR1 is SSHAT and CDR2 FNYEAQ (reference sequence). The CDR3 DNA sequence: TGTGCTAGCAGCTTAGCCGACGCTAGCGACGGAGAGACCCAGTACTTC. Residues: CASSLADASDGETQYF.

As DNA, the CDR3 is TGTGCCAGCAGCCAACAGGGCTCCTACGAGCAGTACTTC. This codes for CASSQQGSYEQYF. V is TRBV27 and J is TRBJ2-7; weak D call: TRBD1 (6 bases). V dropped 6 bases and J dropped 0 bases, with 9 bases sitting between them. CDR3 size: 13 residues. Germline V gives CDR1 MNHEY, CDR2 SMNVEV (reference sequence).

The V gene is TRBV11-2, the J gene TRBJ1-3; D is unresolved. Deletions cut 4 bases from V and 0 bases from J, with 19 bases between. The germline gives CDR1 SGHAT, CDR2 FQNNGV. The CDR3 sequence is 18 residues long. CDR3 region: CASSSLRSTGSSGNTIYF. CDR3 coding DNA: TGTGCCAGCAGCTCTCTCCGCTCTACCGGGAGCTCTGGAAACACCATATATTTT.

The J gene is TRBJ1-1, the V gene TRBV27, with D hard to call. Germline CDR1 reads MNHEY; CDR2 reads SMNVEV (reference sequence). This CDR3 has 13 residues. V lost 5 bases and J lost 5, with 12 bases in between. CDR3 coding DNA: TGTGCCAGCAGTCCCACGACTTGGACTGAAGCTTTCTTT. This sequence encodes CASSPTTWTEAFF.

J is TRBJ2-6 and V is TRBV4-1; a possible D gene is TRBD1 (6 bases). Germline V gene lookup returns CDR1 MGHRA and CDR2 YSYEKL. This CDR3 has 17 amino acids. Trimming stripped 2 bases from V and 0 bases from J, with 11 bases between. The CDR3 spells CASSQPIQGSGANVLTF. The CDR3 nucleotides read TGCGCCAGCAGCCAACCTATACAGGGCTCTGGGGCCAACGTCCTGACTTTC.

The chain is built from TRBV6-1 and TRBJ1-2; D is uncertain. The germline gives CDR1 MNHNS, CDR2 SASEGT. Trimming left V 3 bases short and J 4 bases short, with 9 bases between. The CDR3 totals 13 residues. The CDR3 coding sequence is TGTGCCAGCAGTGACCGAGGGTTCTATGGCTACACCTTC. It yields the protein CASSDRGFYGYTF.

The rearrangement uses TRBV11-3 and TRBJ2-5; possibly TRBD1 for D (6 bases). Germline CDR1 and CDR2: SGHNT and YENEEA. The length of the CDR3 is 14 residues. Trimming took off 3 bases at V and 5 bases at J, with 13 bases between the two ends. The CDR3 loop is CASSLGSQGETQYF. In nucleotides, the CDR3 is TGTGCCAGCAGCTTGGGGTCCCAGGGGGAGACCCAGTACTTC.

The rearrangement uses TRBV6-5 and TRBJ1-6; D remains ambiguous. CDR3 size: 13 residues. From germline, CDR1 is MNHEY and CDR2 SVGAGI. With 10 bases removed from V and 6 bases from J, the gap between germline ends came to 13 bases. CDR3 bases: TGTGCCACCCGAAACCGGTCTAATTCACCCCTCCACTTT. This translates into CATRNRSNSPLHF.

The chain's CDR3 is CASSLAASSETDTQYF. Written as DNA, the CDR3 is TGTGCCAGCAGCTTAGCAGCGTCTAGCGAGACAGATACGCAGTATTTT. The chain joins TRBV7-9 to TRBJ2-3; maybe TRBD2 (6 bases). Trimming shortened V by 0 bases and J by 3 bases, and 13 bases separated the two germline ends. The CDR3 extends over 16 amino acids. From germline, CDR1 is SEHNR and CDR2 FQNEAQ (reference sequence).

The rearrangement joins TRBV19 to TRBJ2-3, with TRBD1 matching 8 bases. Germline assignment: CDR1 LNHDA and CDR2 SQIVND (reference sequence). The CDR3 runs 15 residues. V trimming: 3 bases; J trimming: 0 bases; junction bases outside the gene matches: 2. Written as DNA, the CDR3 is TGTGCCAGTAGTATCAGGGGGCCGAGCACAGATACGCAGTATTTT. Residues: CASSIRGPSTDTQYF.

The rearrangement uses TRBV5-5 and TRBJ1-2, with 7 nucleotides matching TRBD1. CDR3 size: 14 residues. The V gene end was trimmed by 5 bases and the J gene end by 4 bases; junction bases not matched to a gene: 8. The germline CDR1 and CDR2 sequences are SGHKS and YYEKEE (reference sequence). The CDR3: CASSSPGGSYGYTF. Here the CDR3 DNA reads TGTGCCAGCAGTTCACCAGGGGGGAGCTATGGCTACACCTTC.

J is TRBJ2-3 and V is TRBV25-1; D is perhaps TRBD1 (6 bases). There are 13 residues in the CDR3. Trimming left V 9 bases short and J 4 bases short, with 14 bases between. Per the germline V gene, CDR1 is MGHDK and CDR2 is SYGVNS. CDR3 loop: CASRGQSPDTQYF. DNA for the CDR3: TGTGCCAGTAGAGGACAGTCCCCAGATACGCAGTATTTT.

The rearrangement uses TRBV21-1 and TRBJ1-3; the DNA was not used to check the table's D call, TRBD1. TRBV21-1 is a recognized pseudogene. The CDR3 is 14 residues long. The CDR3 nucleotides read TGTGCCAGCAGCCAGGGAATTGGTGGAAACACCATATATTTT. This encodes CASSQGIGGNTIYF.

This sequence joins TRBV7-3 and TRBJ2-7; a possible D gene is TRBD2 (6 bases). Per the germline V gene, CDR1 is SGHTA and CDR2 is FQGTGA. The CDR3 is made up of 13 amino acids. V lost 3 bases and J lost 0, with 6 bases in between. Here the CDR3 reads CASSFGSSYEQYF. Written as DNA, the CDR3 is TGTGCCAGCAGCTTCGGGAGCTCCTACGAGCAGTACTTC.

Of note for this clone: This sample also contains other DNA sequences that code for the same CDR3. The V and J genes are TRBV11-1 and TRBJ2-7; 7 bases map to TRBD1. With V trimmed by 5 bases and J by 2 bases, 6 bases remained unmatched. The V gene's germline CDR1 is SGHAT and CDR2 FQDESV (reference sequence). This CDR3 has 14 amino acids. CDR3 sequence (DNA): TGTGCCAGCAGCCTCCGGGACAGAACCTACGAGCAGTACTTC. This codes for CASSLRDRTYEQYF. Together with reference TRBV11-1 and TRBJ2-7, the CDR3 gives the full variable domain: EAEVAQSPRYKITEKSQAVAFWCDPISGHATLYWYRQILGQGPELLVQFQDESVVDDSQLPKDRFSAERLKGVDSTLKIQPAELGDSAMYLCASSLRDRTYEQYFGPGTRLTVT.

V is TRBV4-2 and J is TRBJ2-1, with D maybe TRBD2 (7 bases). Germline lookup yields CDR1 LGHNA and CDR2 YNFKEQ. CDR3 length: 19 amino acids. Trimming pared 1 base from V and 0 bases from J, leaving 19 bases between. The DNA for the CDR3 is TGTGCCAGCAGCCAAGCGAGGGGGGGGCCCACCAGCTCCTACAATGAGCAGTTCTTC. Translating it yields CASSQARGGPTSSYNEQFF.

The CDR3 loop is CASSQDLAGGRRELFF. CDR3 in DNA: TGCGCCAGCAGCCAAGATCTTGCGGGGGGGCGGAGGGAGCTGTTTTTT. The chain recombines TRBV4-3 with TRBJ2-2, with 9 positions matching TRBD2. V shed 0 bases and J 9 bases; nucleotides not matched to a gene: 8. The V gene's germline CDR1 is LGHNA and CDR2 YSLEER. The CDR3 covers 16 residues.